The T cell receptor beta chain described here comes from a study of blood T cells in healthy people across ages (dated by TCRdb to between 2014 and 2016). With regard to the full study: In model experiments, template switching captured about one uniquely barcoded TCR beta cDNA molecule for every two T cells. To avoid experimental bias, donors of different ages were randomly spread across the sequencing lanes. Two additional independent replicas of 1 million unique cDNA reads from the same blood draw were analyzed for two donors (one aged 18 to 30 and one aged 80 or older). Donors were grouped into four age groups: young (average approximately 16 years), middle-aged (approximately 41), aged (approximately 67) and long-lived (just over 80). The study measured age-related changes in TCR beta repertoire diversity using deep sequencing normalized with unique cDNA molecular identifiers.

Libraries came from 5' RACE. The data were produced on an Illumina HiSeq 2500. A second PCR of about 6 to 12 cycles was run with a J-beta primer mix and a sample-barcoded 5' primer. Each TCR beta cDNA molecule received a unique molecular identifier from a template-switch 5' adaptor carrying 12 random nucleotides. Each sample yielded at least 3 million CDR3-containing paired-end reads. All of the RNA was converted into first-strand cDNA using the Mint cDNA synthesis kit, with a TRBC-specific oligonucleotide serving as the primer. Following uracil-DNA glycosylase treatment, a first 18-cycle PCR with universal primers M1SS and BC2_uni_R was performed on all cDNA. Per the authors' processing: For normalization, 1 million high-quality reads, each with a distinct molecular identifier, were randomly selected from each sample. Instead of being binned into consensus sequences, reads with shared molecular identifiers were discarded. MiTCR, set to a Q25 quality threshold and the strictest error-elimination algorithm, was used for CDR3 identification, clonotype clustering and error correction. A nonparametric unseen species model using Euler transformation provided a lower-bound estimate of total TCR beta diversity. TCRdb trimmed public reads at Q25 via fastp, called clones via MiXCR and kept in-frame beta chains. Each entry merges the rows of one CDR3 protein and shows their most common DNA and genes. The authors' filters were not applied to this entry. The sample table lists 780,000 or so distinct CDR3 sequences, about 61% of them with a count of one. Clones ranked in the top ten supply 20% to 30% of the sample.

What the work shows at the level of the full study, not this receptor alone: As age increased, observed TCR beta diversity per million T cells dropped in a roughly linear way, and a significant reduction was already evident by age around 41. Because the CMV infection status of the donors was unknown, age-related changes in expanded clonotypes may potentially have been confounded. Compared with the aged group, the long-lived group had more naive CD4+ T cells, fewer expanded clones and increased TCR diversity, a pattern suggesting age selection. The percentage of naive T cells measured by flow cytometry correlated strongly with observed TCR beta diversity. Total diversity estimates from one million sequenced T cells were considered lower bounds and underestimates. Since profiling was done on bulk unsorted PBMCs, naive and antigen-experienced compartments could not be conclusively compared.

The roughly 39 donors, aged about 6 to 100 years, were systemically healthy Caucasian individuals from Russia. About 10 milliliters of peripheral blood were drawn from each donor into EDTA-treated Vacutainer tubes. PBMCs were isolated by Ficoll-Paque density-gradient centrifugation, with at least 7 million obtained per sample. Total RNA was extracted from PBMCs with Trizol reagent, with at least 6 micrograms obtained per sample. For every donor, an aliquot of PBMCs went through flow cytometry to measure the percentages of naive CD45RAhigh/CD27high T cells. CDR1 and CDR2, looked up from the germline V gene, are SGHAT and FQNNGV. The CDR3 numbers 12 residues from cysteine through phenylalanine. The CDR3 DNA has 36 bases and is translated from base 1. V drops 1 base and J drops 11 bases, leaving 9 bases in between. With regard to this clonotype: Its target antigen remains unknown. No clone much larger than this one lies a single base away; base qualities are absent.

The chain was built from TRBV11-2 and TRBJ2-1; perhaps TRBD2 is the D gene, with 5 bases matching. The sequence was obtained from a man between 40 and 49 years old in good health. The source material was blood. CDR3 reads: CASSLGSGKQFF. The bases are TGTGCCAGCAGCTTAGGATCGGGAAAGCAGTTCTTC.